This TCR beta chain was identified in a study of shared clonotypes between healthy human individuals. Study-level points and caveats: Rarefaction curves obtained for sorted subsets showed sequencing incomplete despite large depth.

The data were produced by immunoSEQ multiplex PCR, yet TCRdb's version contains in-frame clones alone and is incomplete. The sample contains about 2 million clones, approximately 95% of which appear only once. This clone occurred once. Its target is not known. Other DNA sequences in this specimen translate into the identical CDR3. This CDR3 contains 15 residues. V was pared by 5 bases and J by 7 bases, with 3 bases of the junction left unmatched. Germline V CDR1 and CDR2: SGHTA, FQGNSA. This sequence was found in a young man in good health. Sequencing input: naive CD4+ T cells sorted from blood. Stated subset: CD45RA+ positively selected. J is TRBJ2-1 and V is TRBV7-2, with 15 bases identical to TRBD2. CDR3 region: CASSRGLAGGNEQFF. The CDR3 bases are TGTGCCAGCAGCCGTGGACTAGCGGGAGGGAATGAGCAGTTCTTC. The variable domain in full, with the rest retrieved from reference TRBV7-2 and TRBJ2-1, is GAGVSQSPSNKVTEKGKDVELRCDPISGHTALYWYRQSLGQGLEFLIYFQGNSAPDKSGLPSDRFSAERTGGSVSTLTIQRTQQEDSAVYLCASSRGLAGGNEQFFGPGTRLTVL.